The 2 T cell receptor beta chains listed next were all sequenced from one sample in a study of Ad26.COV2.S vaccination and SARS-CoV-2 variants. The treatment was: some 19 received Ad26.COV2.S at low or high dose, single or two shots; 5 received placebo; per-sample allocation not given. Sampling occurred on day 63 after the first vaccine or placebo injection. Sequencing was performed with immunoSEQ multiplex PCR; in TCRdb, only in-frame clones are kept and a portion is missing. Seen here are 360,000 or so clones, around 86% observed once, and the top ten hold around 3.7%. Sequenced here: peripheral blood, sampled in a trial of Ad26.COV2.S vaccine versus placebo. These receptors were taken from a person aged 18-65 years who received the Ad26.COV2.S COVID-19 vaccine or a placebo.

The CDR3 region is CSALTGDGTEAFF. The CDR3 bases are TGCAGCGCTCTGACAGGGGACGGGACTGAAGCTTTCTTT. The V gene is TRBV29-1, the J gene TRBJ1-1; 8 bases agree with TRBD1. V trimming: 7 bases; J trimming: 5 bases; junction bases outside the gene matches: 9. CDR1 SQVTM and CDR2 ANQGSEA come from the germline V gene. The CDR3 runs 13 residues.

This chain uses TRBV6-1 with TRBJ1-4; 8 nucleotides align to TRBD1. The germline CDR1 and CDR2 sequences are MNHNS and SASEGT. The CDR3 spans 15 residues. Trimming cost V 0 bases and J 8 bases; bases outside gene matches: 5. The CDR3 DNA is TGTGCCAGCAGTGAAGCAAGGACAGGGCGGGAAAAACTGTTTTTT. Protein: CASSEARTGREKLFF.